A single T cell receptor (beta chain) is shown here with its context. Trimming cost V 5 bases and J 4 bases; bases outside gene matches: 10. Looked up from germline, CDR1 is LNHDA and CDR2 is SQIVND (reference sequence). This CDR3 contains 16 residues. Per the study methods: The authors estimated nucleated cell counts from reference gene primer amplification. TCRdb's copy holds only in-frame clones and misses some; the assay was immunoSEQ multiplex PCR. That table gives V, J and clone size, and the DNA gave D and trimming. The data show 250,000 to 300,000 clones, about 88% seen once. This entry comes from a study of blood T cell repertoires in COVID-19. Study-wide background: The origin of the acute and convalescent COVID-19 samples was the United States, Italy and Spain. T cells, B-cell-depleted T cells, or PBMCs provided the cDNA or gDNA that served as material.

Specimen: peripheral blood. The chain recombines TRBV19 with TRBJ1-1; 10 bases are shared with TRBD1. The TCR comes from a woman aged 55 to 70 with acute or convalescent COVID-19. CDR3 in DNA: TGTGCCAGTAGTCGGACAGGGGGGACGCGGAGCACTGAAGCTTTCTTT. It specifies CASSRTGGTRSTEAFF.